Listed below are T cell receptor beta chains from one sample, sequenced in a study of cytomegalovirus exposure and HLA in healthy donors. Profiled with immunoSEQ multiplex PCR; TCRdb holds only in-frame clones, not every one. The sample includes 95,000 to 100,000 clones, 65% to 80% of them seen just once. The sequenced material came from PBMCs. These receptors were taken from a human donor in good health. CDR3s include the opening cysteine and the closing phenylalanine or tryptophan. A D gene is named only where the DNA matches it firmly. Expanded clones are given a class, and other clones once, few, many or no size at all.

j_gene	d_gene	abundance	v_gene	len	CDR3nt	CDR3aa
TRBJ1-2	NA	NA	TRBV5-6	16	TGTGCCAGCAGCTCCCTAGCGGGGGAAAGAAGAGAAGGCTACACCTTC	CASSSLAGERREGYTF
TRBJ2-7	NA	NA	TRBV18	14	TGTGCCAGCTCACCAACAGAGCATGGCTACGAGCAGTACTTC	CASSPTEHGYEQYF
TRBJ2-5	TRBD2	NA	TRBV4-1	15	TGCGCCAGCAGCCAAGGACTAGCGGGAGAGGAGACCCAGTACTTC	CASSQGLAGEETQYF
TRBJ1-5	NA	NA	TRBV5-6	16	TGTGCCAGCAGCGCAAGTCACGGGACAAGCAATCAGCCCCAGCATTTT	CASSASHGTSNQPQHF
TRBJ1-3	TRBD1	once	TRBV7-9	15	TGTGCCAGCAGCTCCGGGACAGATTCTGGAAACACCATATATTTT	CASSSGTDSGNTIYF
TRBJ2-7	NA	NA	TRBV21-1	13	TGTGCCAGCAGAACAGGGGACTGGTACGAGCAGTACTTC	CASRTGDWYEQYF
TRBJ2-3	TRBD2	NA	TRBV7-2	18	TGTGCCAGCAGCTTAAATGGCGTCAGCGGGGGATCCACAGATACGCAGTATTTT	CASSLNGVSGGSTDTQYF
TRBJ2-7	TRBD2	NA	TRBV10-3	14	TGTGCCATCGCCCTCGGACTAGGAACCTACGAGCAGTACTTC	CAIALGLGTYEQYF
TRBJ1-1	NA	NA	TRBV2	11	TGTGCCAGCATTAGGAGGGTAGAAGCTTTCTTT	CASIRRVEAFF
TRBJ2-2	NA	NA	TRBV5-1	14	TGCGCCAGCAGCTTTGGCGGTCGGACCGGGGAGCTGTTTTTT	CASSFGGRTGELFF
TRBJ1-1	TRBD1	NA	TRBV7-9	17	TGTGCCAGCAGCTTAGAGTTCGGGACAGGGCCGAACACTGAAGCTTTCTTT	CASSLEFGTGPNTEAFF
TRBJ1-1	NA	once	TRBV5-1	14	TGCGCCAGCAGGAGAGGGAGTCGGGGCACTGAAGCTTTCTTT	CASRRGSRGTEAFF
TRBJ2-5	TRBD2	NA	TRBV10-3	15	TGTGCCATCAGTGAGTCGTTGGCGGGGGAAGAGACCCAGTACTTC	CAISESLAGEETQYF
TRBJ2-5	TRBD2	few	TRBV10-3	15	TGTGCCATCAGTGGGGCCCGGGGGGTCCAAGAGACCCAGTACTTC	CAISGARGVQETQYF
TRBJ2-6	TRBD1	NA	TRBV27	16	TGTGCCAGCAGTTCCCTTGACAGGGTGTATGCCAACGTCCTGACTTTC	CASSSLDRVYANVLTF
TRBJ2-1	TRBD2	NA	TRBV7-2	15	TGTGCCAGCAGCTTTACTAGCGGTACCTACAATGAGCAGTTCTTC	CASSFTSGTYNEQFF
TRBJ2-7	NA	NA	TRBV18	15	TGTGCCAGCTCACCACGGCTAGGAAGCTCCTACGAGCAGTACTTC	CASSPRLGSSYEQYF
TRBJ1-5	TRBD1	NA	TRBV6-1	14	TGTGCCAGCAAGCTTGACAGGGTCGTCCAGCCCCAGCATTTT	CASKLDRVVQPQHF
TRBJ2-1	NA	NA	TRBV6-1	15	TGTGCCAGCAGTGCGCGGGGGCTCTCCTACAATGAGCAGTTCTTC	CASSARGLSYNEQFF
TRBJ1-5	TRBD1	few	TRBV30	18	TGTGCCTGGAGTTCGCTCTTCAACCGACAGGGAGAGGGTCAGCCCCAGCATTTT	CAWSSLFNRQGEGQPQHF
TRBJ1-2	NA	NA	TRBV7-6	14	TGTGCCAGCAGCTTAGCGGACAGCCTCGGGGGCTACACCTTC	CASSLADSLGGYTF
TRBJ2-7	TRBD2	NA	TRBV6-5	16	TGTGCCAGCAGTTCCCTCATTCTCGGGGGGTCCTACGAGCAGTACTTC	CASSSLILGGSYEQYF
TRBJ2-7	TRBD1	NA	TRBV7-9	17	TGTGCCAGCAGCGGCCCCGTGGGACAGGGGATCCCCTACGAGCAGTACTTC	CASSGPVGQGIPYEQYF
TRBJ2-1	TRBD2	NA	TRBV4-1	20	TGCGCCAGCAGCCTATTTATGTCGGGGGAGACTAGCGGGGGGGCGAATGAGCAGTTCTTC	CASSLFMSGETSGGANEQFF
TRBJ2-1	TRBD2	NA	TRBV6-5	15	TGTGCCAGCCTTCCTGGGAGGGGACCGTACAATGAGCAGTTCTTC	CASLPGRGPYNEQFF
TRBJ2-1	TRBD1	NA	TRBV5-1	15	TGCGCCAGCAGCTTGTCAGGCAGGGGGCACAATGAGCAGTTCTTC	CASSLSGRGHNEQFF
TRBJ2-2	NA	NA	TRBV7-2	16	TGTGCCAGCCCCACTGACAGGCCCTCGAACACCGGGGAGCTGTTTTTT	CASPTDRPSNTGELFF
TRBJ1-5	NA	NA	TRBV7-9	16	TGTGCCAGCAGCTTAGAAGGAGCTTATAGCAATCAGCCCCAGCATTTT	CASSLEGAYSNQPQHF
TRBJ1-1	TRBD1	NA	TRBV7-2	14	TGTGCCAGCAGCGAAAGGGGGCTGTTAGCTGAAGCTTTCTTT	CASSERGLLAEAFF
TRBJ2-1	NA	NA	TRBV11-2	15	TGTGCCAGCAGCTTACATAGAAGCTCCTACAATGAGCAGTTCTTC	CASSLHRSSYNEQFF
TRBJ2-7	NA	NA	TRBV4-2	14	TGTGCCAGCAGCCAAGATCCAGGGTTCGGCGAGCAGTACTTC	CASSQDPGFGEQYF
TRBJ2-7	TRBD1	NA	TRBV11-2	15	TGTGCCAGCAGCTTAGGACAGGGGCCGACCTACGAGCAGTACTTC	CASSLGQGPTYEQYF
TRBJ2-7	NA	few	TRBV6-5	15	TGTGCCAGCAGTTACTCGGCCACAGGGACCTACGAGCAGTACTTC	CASSYSATGTYEQYF